This T cell receptor beta chain appears in the sequencing data of a study of blood T cell repertoires in COVID-19. The overall study: COVID-19 samples from acute and convalescent phases originated in the United States, Italy and Spain. In each case, the material was cDNA or gDNA derived from T cells, B-cell-depleted T cells, or PBMCs.

CDR3 length: 14 residues. V shed 8 bases and J shed 1 base, with 12 bases lying between them. Per the germline V gene, CDR1 is MDHEN and CDR2 is SYDVKM. As processed by the authors: Researchers report that nucleated cell counts were estimated from reference gene primer amplification. Data came from immunoSEQ multiplex PCR; TCRdb stores just in-frame clones and leaves some out. D and trimming were read from the DNA, whereas the V and J calls and clone size are those reported in that table. The sample shows about 90,000 clones, approximately 78% of them seen only once. The chain joins TRBV28 to TRBJ1-3; the D is unclear. Material for sequencing was peripheral blood. The receptor was derived from a human donor in a cohort sampled during active COVID-19. In DNA form, the CDR3 reads TGTGCCAGCGCTCTTTCGGGGTCTGGAAACACCATATATTTT. Residues: CASALSGSGNTIYF.